A single sample is the source of the 22 T cell receptor beta chains below, sequenced in a study of cytomegalovirus exposure and HLA in healthy donors. Generated by immunoSEQ multiplex PCR, the TCRdb table keeps only in-frame clones and is missing some. This table holds 130,000 to 150,000 clones, less than 90% found once. The specimen was PBMCs. The source of these receptors is a man aged 18 to 29 in good health and CMV-seronegative.

The chain uses TRBV19 and TRBJ2-4, with TRBD2 matching 10 bases. Germline CDR1 reads LNHDA; CDR2 reads SQIVND (reference sequence). V lost 3 bases and J lost 9; bases outside the gene matches: 11. The CDR3 consists of 16 residues. CDR3 bases: TGTGCCAGTAGTATGAGCGGGAGGGCCGGGTTTAGCATTCAGTACTTC. This codes for CASSMSGRAGFSIQYF. Looking up the rest from reference TRBV19 and TRBJ2-4 gives the full variable domain: DGGITQSPKYLFRKEGQNVTLSCEQNLNHDAMYWYRQDPGQGLRLIYYSQIVNDFQKGDIAEGYSVSREKKESFPLTVTSAQKNPTAFYLCASSMSGRAGFSIQYFGAGTRLSVL.

The V call is TRBV19, the J call TRBJ2-1, with 12 bases aligning to TRBD2. V shed 3 bases, J shed 9 bases, and the junction held 6 bases outside the gene matches. The CDR3 is 15 residues long. Germline CDR1 LNHDA, CDR2 SQIVND (reference sequence). The CDR3 protein is CASSIGLAGPFEQFF. The CDR3 nucleotides are TGTGCCAGTAGTATCGGACTAGCGGGGCCTTTTGAGCAGTTCTTC.

V and J are TRBV19 and TRBJ1-1, with a weak D call TRBD1 (5 bases). Germline V CDR1 and CDR2: LNHDA, SQIVND (reference sequence). Trimming shortened V by 7 bases and J by 10 bases, and 13 bases separated the two germline ends. This CDR3 is built from 11 residues. As DNA, the CDR3 is TGTGCCAGTACCATAGACCAGGGAGCTTTCTTT. Protein sequence: CASTIDQGAFF.

This sequence joins TRBV6-1 and TRBJ2-7; tentatively, D is TRBD1 (6 bases). Germline CDR1 is MNHNS and CDR2 is SASEGT. With 7 bases removed from V and 0 bases from J, the gap between germline ends came to 16 bases. The CDR3 length is 15 residues. This CDR3 reads CASTKGQLSSYEQYF. The CDR3 DNA is TGTGCCAGCACCAAGGGACAATTATCCTCCTACGAGCAGTACTTC.

The table lists this clone with a count of one. The chain combines TRBV2 with TRBJ1-6; 7 nucleotides match TRBD1. The CDR3 sequence is 17 residues long. CDR1 and CDR2 (germline): SNHLY, FYNNEI. The V and J ends lost 6 bases and 4 bases, in that order; junction bases with no gene match: 12. In DNA form, the CDR3 reads TGTGCCAGCAGACTCACAGGGGCGCCGAGTTATAATTCACCCCTCCACTTT. It codes for CASRLTGAPSYNSPLHF.

The V call is TRBV4-1, the J call TRBJ1-6, with 7 bases that match TRBD1. The germline CDR1 and CDR2 sequences are MGHRA and YSYEKL. V was pared by 3 bases and J by 6 bases, with 8 bases of the junction left unmatched. The CDR3 covers 16 residues. CDR3 coding DNA: TGCGCCAGCAGCCAGCTCGACGGACAGGTTAATTCACCCCTCCACTTT. Its protein product is CASSQLDGQVNSPLHF.

This sequence joins TRBV28 and TRBJ2-3; the D gene is possibly TRBD2 (7 bases). The V gene's germline CDR1 is MDHEN and CDR2 SYDVKM. This CDR3 has 17 residues. Trimming took 0 bases from V and 3 from J, leaving 16 bases between them. The CDR3 nucleotides read TGTGCCAGCAGTTTATGGGGAGGGGCAGGGGAAACAGATACGCAGTATTTT. The encoded protein is CASSLWGGAGETDTQYF. The full variable domain, with the rest looked up from reference TRBV28 and TRBJ2-3, is DVKVTQSSRYLVKRTGEKVFLECVQDMDHENMFWYRQDPGLGLRLIYFSYDVKMKEKGDIPEGYSVSREKKERFSLILESASTNQTSMYLCASSLWGGAGETDTQYFGPGTRLTVL.

The chain combines TRBV15 with TRBJ1-2; 7 nucleotides line up with TRBD1. The V and J ends lost 1 base and 7 bases, in that order; junction bases with no gene match: 15. From germline, CDR1 is LNHNV and CDR2 YYDKDF (reference sequence). The CDR3 sequence is 17 residues long. The CDR3, as DNA: TGTGCCACCAGCAGAGCCGGAGACCAGGGGGTTATTGGTGGCTACACCTTC. Amino acids: CATSRAGDQGVIGGYTF.

J is TRBJ2-3 and V is TRBV10-3, with 9 bases aligning to TRBD2. Germline CDR1 is ENHRY and CDR2 is SYGVKD. V trimming: 0 bases; J trimming: 0 bases; junction bases outside the gene matches: 7. The CDR3 totals 18 residues. Here the CDR3 reads CAISESERGASSTDTQYF. The CDR3 region has the DNA TGTGCCATCAGTGAGTCGGAGCGGGGGGCTTCTAGCACAGATACGCAGTATTTT.

The chain links TRBV28 to TRBJ2-1, with 9 nucleotides matching TRBD2. The CDR3 is 18 amino acids. Unmatched junction bases numbered 6, after V lost 0 bases and J lost 0 bases. CDR1 is MDHEN and CDR2 is SYDVKM in the germline V gene. CDR3 loop: CASSLWTLSGSSYNEQFF. As DNA, the CDR3 is TGTGCCAGCAGTTTATGGACGCTTAGCGGGAGCTCCTACAATGAGCAGTTCTTC. Combining the CDR3 with reference TRBV28 and TRBJ2-1 gives the whole variable domain DVKVTQSSRYLVKRTGEKVFLECVQDMDHENMFWYRQDPGLGLRLIYFSYDVKMKEKGDIPEGYSVSREKKERFSLILESASTNQTSMYLCASSLWTLSGSSYNEQFFGPGTRLTVL.

This clone was counted between two and nine times. The chain is built from TRBV9 and TRBJ2-2, with 8 bases fitting TRBD1. Trimming cost V 0 bases and J 8 bases; bases outside gene matches: 6. Germline CDR1 is SGDLS and CDR2 is YYNGEE. The CDR3 contains 15 residues. The CDR3: CASSVVDRGRGELFF. The CDR3 bases are TGTGCCAGCAGCGTAGTTGACAGGGGAAGGGGGGAGCTGTTTTTT. Full variable domain (missing parts from reference TRBV9 and TRBJ2-2): DSGVTQTPKHLITATGQRVTLRCSPRSGDLSVYWYQQSLDQGLQFLIQYYNGEERAKGNILERFSAQQFPDLHSELNLSSLELGDSALYFCASSVVDRGRGELFFGEGSRLTVL.

J is TRBJ1-1 and V is TRBV9, with 8 bases identical to TRBD1. The CDR3 runs to 14 residues. V was clipped by 4 bases and J by 6 bases; unmatched bases: 8. The germline V gene has CDR1 SGDLS and CDR2 YYNGEE. In nucleotides, the CDR3 is TGTGCCAGCAGCTCCCGGACAGGGAGGTCTGAAGCTTTCTTT. This translates into CASSSRTGRSEAFF. Using reference TRBV9 and TRBJ1-1 for the parts outside the CDR3, the full variable domain is DSGVTQTPKHLITATGQRVTLRCSPRSGDLSVYWYQQSLDQGLQFLIQYYNGEERAKGNILERFSAQQFPDLHSELNLSSLELGDSALYFCASSSRTGRSEAFFGQGTRLTVV.

The gene calls are TRBV28 and TRBJ2-4; 7 bases map to TRBD1. CDR1 MDHEN and CDR2 SYDVKM come from the germline V gene. CDR3 size: 12 residues. Unmatched junction bases numbered 2, after V lost 8 bases and J lost 4 bases. The chain's CDR3 is CASRDRKNIQYF. The CDR3 region has the DNA TGTGCCAGCCGGGACAGAAAAAACATTCAGTACTTC.

V usage is TRBV27 and J usage is TRBJ2-5; tentative D call: TRBD1 (5 bases). The CDR3 runs 15 residues. CDR1 and CDR2 from the germline V gene are MNHEY and SMNVEV (reference sequence). The V end was cut by 4 bases, the J end by 7 bases, with 19 bases between. As DNA, the CDR3 is TGTGCCAGCAGTTCAGACAGCTTCGCCGGCGGGACCCAGTACTTC. Translation gives CASSSDSFAGGTQYF.

J is TRBJ1-2 and V is TRBV6-6; possibly TRBD1 for D (6 bases). The CDR3 sequence is 16 residues long. The germline CDR1 and CDR2 sequences are MNHNY and SVGAGI (reference sequence). Trimming removed 8 bases at V and 6 bases at J, with 25 bases between. In DNA, the CDR3 is TGTGCCAGCGGTCTCTACTACCCAGGGGCCCGTGATGGCTACACCTTC. It is translated as CASGLYYPGARDGYTF.

This rearrangement joins TRBV6-6 to TRBJ1-1, with D uncertain. The V and J ends lost 0 bases and 5 bases respectively, with 7 bases between them. The CDR3 is made up of 13 amino acids. CDR1 MNHNY and CDR2 SVGAGI come from the germline V gene (reference sequence). This chain's CDR3 is CASSYSPGTEAFF. Written as DNA, the CDR3 is TGTGCCAGCAGTTACTCTCCGGGGACTGAAGCTTTCTTT.

The J gene is TRBJ2-7, the V gene TRBV5-1, with 7 bases fitting TRBD1. Per germline, CDR1 SGHRS and CDR2 YFSETQ. This CDR3 spans 12 amino acids. V was pared by 3 bases and J by 4 bases, with 1 base of the junction left unmatched. This CDR3 reads CASSSTGYEQYF. CDR3 nucleotide sequence: TGCGCCAGCAGCTCGACAGGGTACGAGCAGTACTTC.

The rearrangement uses TRBV9 and TRBJ1-1, with D uncertain. Trimming left V 0 bases short and J 4 bases short, with 7 bases between. This CDR3 is 13 amino acids long. The germline V gene encodes CDR1 SGDLS and CDR2 YYNGEE. The CDR3 protein is CASSVEEFTEAFF. The CDR3 DNA sequence: TGTGCCAGCAGCGTAGAGGAGTTCACTGAAGCTTTCTTT.

This chain joins TRBV12-5 and TRBJ2-7; D call uncertain. Germline V gene data show CDR1 as LGHNT and CDR2 as FRNRAP. The CDR3 length is 15 residues. Trimming left V 0 bases short and J 8 bases short, with 17 bases between. The CDR3 coding sequence is TGTGCTAGTGGTTTGGTATATCCGGAGCGAAAAAAGCAGTACTTC. The encoded protein is CASGLVYPERKKQYF.

The rearrangement uses TRBV4-1 and TRBJ2-7; 15 positions match TRBD2. V dropped 4 bases and J dropped 0; count of bases not matched to a gene: 7. The CDR3 totals 18 residues. Per germline, CDR1 MGHRA and CDR2 YSYEKL. CDR3 in DNA: TGCGCCAGCAGCCCCACCGGGACTAGCGGGAGGAGCTCCTACGAGCAGTACTTC. It encodes CASSPTGTSGRSSYEQYF.

V usage is TRBV5-1 and J usage is TRBJ2-5; TRBD1 might be the D (5 bases). Trimming removed 0 bases from V and 1 base from J, with 7 bases in between. The CDR3 sequence is 14 residues long. The germline gives CDR1 SGHRS, CDR2 YFSETQ. Written as DNA, the CDR3 is TGCGCCAGCAGCTTGGTACAGGTCCAAGAGACCCAGTACTTC. This codes for CASSLVQVQETQYF.

This chain connects TRBV27 to TRBJ2-7; D gene uncertain. The CDR3 length is 15 residues. The V end lost 6 bases, the J end lost 2 bases, and 17 bases lay between the germline ends. Per the germline V gene, CDR1 is MNHEY and CDR2 is SMNVEV (reference sequence). The CDR3 protein is CASSYSPGTTYEQYF. The DNA of the CDR3 is TGTGCCAGCAGCTATAGCCCCGGCACTACCTACGAGCAGTACTTC.